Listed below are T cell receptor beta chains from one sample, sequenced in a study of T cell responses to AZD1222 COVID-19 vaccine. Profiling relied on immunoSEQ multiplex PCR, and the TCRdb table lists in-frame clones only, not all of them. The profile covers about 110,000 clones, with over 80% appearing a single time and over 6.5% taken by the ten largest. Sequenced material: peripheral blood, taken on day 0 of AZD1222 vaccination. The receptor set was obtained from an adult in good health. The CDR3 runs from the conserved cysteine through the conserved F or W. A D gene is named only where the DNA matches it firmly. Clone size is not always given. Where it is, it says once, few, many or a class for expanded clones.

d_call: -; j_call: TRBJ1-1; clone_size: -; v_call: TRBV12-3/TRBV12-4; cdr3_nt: TGTGCCAGCAGGAGGAGTGGGACTGAAGCTTTCTTT; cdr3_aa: CASRRSGTEAFF
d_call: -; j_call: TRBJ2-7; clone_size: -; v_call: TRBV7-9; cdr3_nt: TGTGCCAGCAGCTCACAGGGCTACGAGCAGTACTTC; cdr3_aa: CASSSQGYEQYF
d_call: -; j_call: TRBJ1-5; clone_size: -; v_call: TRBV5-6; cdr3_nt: TGTGCCAGCAGCTTGGTGGGGGTGGATCAGCCCCAGCATTTT; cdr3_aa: CASSLVGVDQPQHF
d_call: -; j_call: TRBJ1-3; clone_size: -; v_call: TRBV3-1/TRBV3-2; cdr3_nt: TGTGCCAGCAGCCAAGTCAGGTGGGGAGGAAACACCATATATTTT; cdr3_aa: CASSQVRWGGNTIYF
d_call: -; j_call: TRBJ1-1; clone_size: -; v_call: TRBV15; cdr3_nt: TGTGCCACCAGCAGAGTGGCCGGGGTGAACACTGAAGCTTTCTTT; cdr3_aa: CATSRVAGVNTEAFF
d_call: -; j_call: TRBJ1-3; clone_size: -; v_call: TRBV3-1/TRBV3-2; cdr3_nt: TGTGCCAGCAGCCTTGAGTCTGGAAACACCATATATTTT; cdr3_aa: CASSLESGNTIYF
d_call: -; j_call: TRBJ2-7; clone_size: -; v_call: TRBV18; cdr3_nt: TGTGCCAGCTCACCATACCTCGCTGGGGCTAGCGACTACGAGCAGTACTTC; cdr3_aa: CASSPYLAGASDYEQYF
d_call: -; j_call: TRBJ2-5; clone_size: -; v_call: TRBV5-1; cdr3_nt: TGCGCCAGCAGCTTGTTAAGCGGACTGCAAAGAGAGACCCAGTACTTC; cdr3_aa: CASSLLSGLQRETQYF
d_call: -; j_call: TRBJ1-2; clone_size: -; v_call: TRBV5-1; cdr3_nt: TGCGCCAGCAGCTTGGCCAGTAACGGACCCTATGGCTACACCTTC; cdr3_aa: CASSLASNGPYGYTF
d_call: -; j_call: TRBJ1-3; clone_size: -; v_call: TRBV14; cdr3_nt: TGTGCCAGCAGCCTAGGCGCCGGAAACACCATATATTTT; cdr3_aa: CASSLGAGNTIYF
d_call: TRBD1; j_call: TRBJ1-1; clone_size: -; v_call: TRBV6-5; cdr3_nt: TGTGCCAGCAGGGGGAAGACAGGGATCACTGAAGCTTTCTTT; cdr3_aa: CASRGKTGITEAFF
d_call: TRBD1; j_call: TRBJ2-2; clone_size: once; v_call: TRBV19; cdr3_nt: TGTGCCAGTAGTAGCGGGACAGGTCGCACCGGGGAGCTGTTTTTT; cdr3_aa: CASSSGTGRTGELFF
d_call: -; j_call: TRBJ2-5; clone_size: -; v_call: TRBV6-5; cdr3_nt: TGTGCCAGCAGCCCGATGCTAGCCCAAGAGACCCAGTACTTC; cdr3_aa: CASSPMLAQETQYF
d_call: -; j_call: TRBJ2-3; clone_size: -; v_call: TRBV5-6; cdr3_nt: TGTGCCAGCAGCTCCACTACCGACACAGATACGCAGTATTTT; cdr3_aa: CASSSTTDTDTQYF
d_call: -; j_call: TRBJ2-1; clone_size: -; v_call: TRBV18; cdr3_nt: TGTGCCAGCTCACCGAAGAGCAGCAATGAGCAGTTCTTC; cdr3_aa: CASSPKSSNEQFF
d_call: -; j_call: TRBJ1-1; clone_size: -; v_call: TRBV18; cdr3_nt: TGTGCCAGCTCACGGCGGTCGAAGGCTCACATTGAAGCTTTCTTT; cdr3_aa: CASSRRSKAHIEAFF
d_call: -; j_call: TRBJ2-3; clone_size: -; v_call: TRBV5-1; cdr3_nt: TGCGCCAGCAGCCCGTGGACACCTAGCACAGATACGCAGTATTTT; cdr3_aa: CASSPWTPSTDTQYF
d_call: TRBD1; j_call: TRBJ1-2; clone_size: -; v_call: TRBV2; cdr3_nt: TGTGCCAGCAGTGGACAGGGAGGATATGGCTACACCTTC; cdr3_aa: CASSGQGGYGYTF
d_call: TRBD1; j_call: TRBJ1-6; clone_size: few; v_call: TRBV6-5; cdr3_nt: TGTGCCAGCAGCGACAGGGGGCTCGATTCACCCCTCCACTTT; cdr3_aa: CASSDRGLDSPLHF
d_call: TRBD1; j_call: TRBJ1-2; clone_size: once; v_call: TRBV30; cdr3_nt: TGTGCCTGGAGTTACAGGGGGCGCAACTATGGCTACACCTTC; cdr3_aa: CAWSYRGRNYGYTF
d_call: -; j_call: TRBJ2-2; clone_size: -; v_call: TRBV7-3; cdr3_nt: TGTGCCAGCAGCTTACAACTAGCAACCGGGGAGCTGTTTTTT; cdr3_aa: CASSLQLATGELFF
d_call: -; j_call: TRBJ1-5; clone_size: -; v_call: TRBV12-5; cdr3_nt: TGTGCTAGTGGTTCCCCAGACAGAGTTGAGCATTTT; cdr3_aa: CASGSPDRVEHF
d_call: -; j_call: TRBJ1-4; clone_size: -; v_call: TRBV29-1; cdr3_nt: TGCAGCGTTGCCGGAGGGACGGTTAATGAAAAACTGTTTTTT; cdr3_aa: CSVAGGTVNEKLFF
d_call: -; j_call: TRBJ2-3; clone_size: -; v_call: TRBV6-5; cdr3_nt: TGTGCCAGCAGTTCGACCTTAGTGGATACGCAGTATTTT; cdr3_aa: CASSSTLVDTQYF
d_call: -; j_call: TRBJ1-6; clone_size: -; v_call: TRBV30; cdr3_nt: TGTGCCTGGAGTTCGCAGAGCAATTCACCCCTCCACTTT; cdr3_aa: CAWSSQSNSPLHF
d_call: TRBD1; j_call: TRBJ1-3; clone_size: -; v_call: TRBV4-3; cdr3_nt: TGCGCCAGCAGCCAGACAGGGGCGGGGGGAAACACCATATATTTT; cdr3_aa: CASSQTGAGGNTIYF
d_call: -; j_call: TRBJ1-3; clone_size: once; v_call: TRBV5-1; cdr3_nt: TGCGCCAGCAGCTTTGACCGAGATGGAAACACCATATATTTT; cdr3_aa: CASSFDRDGNTIYF
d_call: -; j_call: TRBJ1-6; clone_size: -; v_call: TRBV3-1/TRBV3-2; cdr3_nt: TGTGCCAGCAGCTCCCTTCGAGGTGGCCTCCACTTT; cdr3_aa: CASSSLRGGLHF
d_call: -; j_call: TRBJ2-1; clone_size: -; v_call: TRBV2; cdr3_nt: TGTGCCAGCAGTGGTCCAGCATTAACCCTCTTC; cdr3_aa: CASSGPALTLF
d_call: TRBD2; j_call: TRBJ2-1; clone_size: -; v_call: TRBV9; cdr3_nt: TGTGCCAGCAGCGTAGGTTATGGGAGGGATGAGCAGTTCTTC; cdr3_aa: CASSVGYGRDEQFF
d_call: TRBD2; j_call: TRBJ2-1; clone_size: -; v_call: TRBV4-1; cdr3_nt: TGCGCCAGCAGCCCAAGCCTAGCGGGAGGTCATGAGCAGTTCTTC; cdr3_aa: CASSPSLAGGHEQFF
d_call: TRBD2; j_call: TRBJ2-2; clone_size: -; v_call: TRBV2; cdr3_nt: TGTGCCAGCAGTGAGGGACTAGCCGGGGAGCTGTTTTTT; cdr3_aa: CASSEGLAGELFF
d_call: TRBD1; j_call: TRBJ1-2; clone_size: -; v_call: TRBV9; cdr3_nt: TGTGCCAGCAGCGTGGGGACAGGGGGACTGGATGGCTACACCTTC; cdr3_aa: CASSVGTGGLDGYTF
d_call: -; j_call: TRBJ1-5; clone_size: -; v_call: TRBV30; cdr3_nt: TGTGCCTGGAGTGTATCTAGCAATCAGCCCCAGCATTTT; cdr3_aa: CAWSVSSNQPQHF
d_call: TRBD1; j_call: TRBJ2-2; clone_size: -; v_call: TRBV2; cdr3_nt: TGTGCCAGCAGTTCACAGGGGTCCGGGGAGCTGTTTTTT; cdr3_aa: CASSSQGSGELFF
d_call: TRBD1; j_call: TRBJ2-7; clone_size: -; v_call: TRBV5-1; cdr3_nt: TGCGCCAGCAGCTTCCCGACAGGGACGGAGCAGTACTTC; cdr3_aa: CASSFPTGTEQYF
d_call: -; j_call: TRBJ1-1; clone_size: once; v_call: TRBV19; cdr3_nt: TGTGCCAGTAGTAGGGAAGCATGGGGGAACACTGAAGCTTTCTTT; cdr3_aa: CASSREAWGNTEAFF